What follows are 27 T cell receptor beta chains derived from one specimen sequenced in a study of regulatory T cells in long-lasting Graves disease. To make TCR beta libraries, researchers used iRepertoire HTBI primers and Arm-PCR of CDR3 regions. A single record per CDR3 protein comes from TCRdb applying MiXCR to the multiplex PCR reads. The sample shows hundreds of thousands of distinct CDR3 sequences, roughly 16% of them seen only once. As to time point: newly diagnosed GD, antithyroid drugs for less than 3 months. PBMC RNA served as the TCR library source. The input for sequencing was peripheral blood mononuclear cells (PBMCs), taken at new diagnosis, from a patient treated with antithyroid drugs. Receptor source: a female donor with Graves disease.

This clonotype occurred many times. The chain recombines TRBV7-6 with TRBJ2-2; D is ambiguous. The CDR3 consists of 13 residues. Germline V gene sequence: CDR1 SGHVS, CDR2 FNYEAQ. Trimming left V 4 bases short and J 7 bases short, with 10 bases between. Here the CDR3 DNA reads TGTGCCAGCAGCTCCACCATGAACGGGGAGCTGTTTTTT. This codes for CASSSTMNGELFF.

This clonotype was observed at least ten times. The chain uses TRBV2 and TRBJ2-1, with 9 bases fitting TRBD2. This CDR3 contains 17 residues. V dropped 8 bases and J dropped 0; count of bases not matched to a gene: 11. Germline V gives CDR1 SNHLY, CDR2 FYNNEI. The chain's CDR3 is CASDLVAGVRSYNEQFF. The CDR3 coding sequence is TGTGCCAGCGACCTCGTAGCGGGAGTCCGCTCCTACAATGAGCAGTTCTTC. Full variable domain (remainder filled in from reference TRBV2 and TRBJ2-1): EPEVTQTPSHQVTQMGQEVILRCVPISNHLYFYWYRQILGQKVEFLVSFYNNEISEKSEIFDDQFSVERPDGSNFTLKIRSTKLEDSAMYFCASDLVAGVRSYNEQFFGPGTRLTVL.

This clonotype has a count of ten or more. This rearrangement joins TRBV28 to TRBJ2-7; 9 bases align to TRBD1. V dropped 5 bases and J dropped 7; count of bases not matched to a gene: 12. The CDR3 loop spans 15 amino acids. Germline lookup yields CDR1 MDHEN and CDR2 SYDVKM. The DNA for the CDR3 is TGTGCCAGCAGTACCCCGGGACAGGGAACCGGGGAGCAGTACTTC. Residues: CASSTPGQGTGEQYF.

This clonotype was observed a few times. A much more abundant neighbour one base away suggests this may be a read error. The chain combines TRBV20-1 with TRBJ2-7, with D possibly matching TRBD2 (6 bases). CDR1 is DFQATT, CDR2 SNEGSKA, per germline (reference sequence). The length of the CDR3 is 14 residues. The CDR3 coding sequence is TGCTGTGCTAGACGGTCGGGAGTGAGGAACGAGCAGTACTTC. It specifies CCARRSGVRNEQYF.

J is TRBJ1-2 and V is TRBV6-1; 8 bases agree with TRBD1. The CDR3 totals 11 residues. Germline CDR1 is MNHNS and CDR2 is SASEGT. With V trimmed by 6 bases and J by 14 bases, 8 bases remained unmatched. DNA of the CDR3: TGTGCCAGCAGCCGAGGACAGGGCTGGACCTTC. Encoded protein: CASSRGQGWTF.

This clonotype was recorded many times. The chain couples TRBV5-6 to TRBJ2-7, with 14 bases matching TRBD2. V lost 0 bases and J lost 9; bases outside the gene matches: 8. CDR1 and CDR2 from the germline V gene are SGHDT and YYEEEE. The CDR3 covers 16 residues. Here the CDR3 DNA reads TGTGCCAGCAGCTTGGAGGTGGGACTAGCGGGAGCTACGCAGTACTTC. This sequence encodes CASSLEVGLAGATQYF.

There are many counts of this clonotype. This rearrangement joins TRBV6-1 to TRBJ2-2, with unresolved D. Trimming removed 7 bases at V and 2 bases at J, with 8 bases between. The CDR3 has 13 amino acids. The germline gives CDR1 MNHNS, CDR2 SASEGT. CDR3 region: CASIPTNTGELFF. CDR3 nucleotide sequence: TGTGCCAGCATTCCGACCAACACCGGGGAGCTGTTTTTT.

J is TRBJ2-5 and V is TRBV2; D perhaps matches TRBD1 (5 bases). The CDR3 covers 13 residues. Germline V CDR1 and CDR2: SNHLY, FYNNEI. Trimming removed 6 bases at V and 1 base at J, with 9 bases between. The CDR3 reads CASRQDLQETQYF. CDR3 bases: TGTGCCAGCAGACAGGACCTCCAAGAGACCCAGTACTTC.

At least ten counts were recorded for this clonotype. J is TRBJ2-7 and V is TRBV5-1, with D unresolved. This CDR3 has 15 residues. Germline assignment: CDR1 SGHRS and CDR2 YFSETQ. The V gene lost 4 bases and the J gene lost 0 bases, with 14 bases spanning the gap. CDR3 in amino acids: CASSTGSWSSYEQYF. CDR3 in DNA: TGCGCCAGCAGCACCGGGTCCTGGAGCTCCTACGAGCAGTACTTC.

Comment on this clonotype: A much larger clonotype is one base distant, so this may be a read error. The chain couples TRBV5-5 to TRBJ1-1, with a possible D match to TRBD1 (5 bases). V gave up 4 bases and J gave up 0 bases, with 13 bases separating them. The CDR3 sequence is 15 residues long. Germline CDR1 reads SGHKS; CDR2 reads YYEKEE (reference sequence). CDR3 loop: CASSRRTRLNTEAFF. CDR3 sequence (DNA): TGTGCCAGCAGCCGACGGACAAGGCTGAACACTGAAGCTTTCTTT.

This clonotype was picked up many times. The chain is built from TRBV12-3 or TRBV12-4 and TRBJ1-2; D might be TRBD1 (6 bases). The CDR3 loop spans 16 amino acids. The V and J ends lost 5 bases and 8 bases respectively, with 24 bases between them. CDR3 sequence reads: CASSPRPGQGSHGYTF. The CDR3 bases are TGTGCCAGCAGTCCCCGTCCGGGCCAGGGGAGTCACGGCTACACCTTC.

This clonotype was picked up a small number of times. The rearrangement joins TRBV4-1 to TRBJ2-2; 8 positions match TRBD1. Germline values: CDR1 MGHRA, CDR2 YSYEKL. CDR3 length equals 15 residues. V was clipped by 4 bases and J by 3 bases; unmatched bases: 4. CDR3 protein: CASSRDRGYTGELFF. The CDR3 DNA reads TGCGCCAGCAGCCGCGACAGGGGTTACACCGGGGAGCTGTTTTTT.

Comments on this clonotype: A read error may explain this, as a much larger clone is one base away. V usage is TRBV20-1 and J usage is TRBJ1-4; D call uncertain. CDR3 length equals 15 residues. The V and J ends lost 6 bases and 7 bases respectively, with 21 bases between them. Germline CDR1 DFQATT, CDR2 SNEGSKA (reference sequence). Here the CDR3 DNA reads TGCAGTGCCACCAATCTCGGGTTCTCAGGTGAAAAACTGTTTTTT. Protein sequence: CSATNLGFSGEKLFF.

The CDR3 coding sequence is TGTGCCAGCAGTGAAGTATCAGGGCTCAATCAGCCCCAGCATTTT. Encoded protein: CASSEVSGLNQPQHF. The rearrangement uses TRBV6-1 and TRBJ1-5; tentative D call: TRBD1 (5 bases). The CDR3 has 15 residues. The germline CDR1 and CDR2 sequences are MNHNS and SASEGT. V was clipped by 1 base and J by 3 bases, with 10 bases between them.

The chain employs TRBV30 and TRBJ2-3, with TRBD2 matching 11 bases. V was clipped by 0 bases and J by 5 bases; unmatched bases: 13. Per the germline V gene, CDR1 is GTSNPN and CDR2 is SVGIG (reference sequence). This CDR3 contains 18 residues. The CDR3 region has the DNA TGTGCCTGGAGTGTTACCCCCGGGCTAGCGGGAGGTGAAGATACGCAGTATTTT. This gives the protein CAWSVTPGLAGGEDTQYF.

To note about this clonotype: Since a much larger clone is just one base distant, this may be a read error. CDR3 protein: CAGAIRGFEYF. The CDR3 nucleotides are TGTGCCGGCGCCATCAGGGGGTTTGAGTACTTC. The chain combines TRBV12-3 or TRBV12-4 with TRBJ2-7; the match to TRBD1 covers 7 bases. The CDR3 contains 11 residues. J gave up 11 bases and V 11 bases, and 12 bases lay outside the gene matches.

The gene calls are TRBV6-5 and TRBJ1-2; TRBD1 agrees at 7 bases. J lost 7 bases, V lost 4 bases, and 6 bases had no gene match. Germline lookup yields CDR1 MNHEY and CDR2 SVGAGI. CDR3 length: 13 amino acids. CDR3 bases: TGTGCCAGCAGTTCCGGGACAGCACTTGGCTACACCTTC. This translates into CASSSGTALGYTF.

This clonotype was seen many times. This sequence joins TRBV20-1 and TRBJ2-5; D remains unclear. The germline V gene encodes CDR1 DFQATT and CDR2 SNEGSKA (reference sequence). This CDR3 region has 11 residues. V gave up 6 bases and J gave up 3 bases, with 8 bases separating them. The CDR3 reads CSASEKETQYF. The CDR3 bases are TGCAGTGCGAGCGAGAAAGAGACCCAGTACTTC.

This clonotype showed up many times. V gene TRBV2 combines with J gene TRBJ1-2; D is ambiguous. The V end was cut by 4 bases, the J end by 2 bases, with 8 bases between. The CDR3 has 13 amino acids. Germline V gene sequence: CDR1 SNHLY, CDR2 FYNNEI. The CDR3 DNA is TGTGCCAGCAGTGTGACAAGGAACTATGGCTACACCTTC. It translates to CASSVTRNYGYTF.

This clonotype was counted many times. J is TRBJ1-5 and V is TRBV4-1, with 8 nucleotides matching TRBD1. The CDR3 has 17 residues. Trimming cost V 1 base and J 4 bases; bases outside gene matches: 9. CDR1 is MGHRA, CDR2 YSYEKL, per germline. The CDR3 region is CASSQGRGQGRNQPQHF. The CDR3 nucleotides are TGCGCCAGCAGCCAAGGCCGCGGACAGGGACGTAATCAGCCCCAGCATTTT.

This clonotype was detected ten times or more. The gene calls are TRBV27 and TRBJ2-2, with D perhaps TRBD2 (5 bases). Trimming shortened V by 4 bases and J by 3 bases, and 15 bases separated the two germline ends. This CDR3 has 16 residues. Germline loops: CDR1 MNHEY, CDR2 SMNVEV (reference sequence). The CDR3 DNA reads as TGTGCCAGCAGTTGGGGAGTAGCGACTTACACCGGGGAGCTGTTTTTT. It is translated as CASSWGVATYTGELFF.

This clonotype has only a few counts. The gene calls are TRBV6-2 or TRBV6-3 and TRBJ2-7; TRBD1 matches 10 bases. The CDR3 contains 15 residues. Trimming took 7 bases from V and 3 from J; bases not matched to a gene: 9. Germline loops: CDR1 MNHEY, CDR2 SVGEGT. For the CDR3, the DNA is TGTGCCAGCATCGACGACCGGGACAGGGGCTACGAGCAGTACTTC. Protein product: CASIDDRDRGYEQYF.

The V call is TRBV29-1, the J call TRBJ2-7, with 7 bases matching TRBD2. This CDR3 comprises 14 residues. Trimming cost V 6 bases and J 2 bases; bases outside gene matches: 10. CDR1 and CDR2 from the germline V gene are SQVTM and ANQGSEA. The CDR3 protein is CSVYLRELPYEQYF. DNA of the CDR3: TGCAGCGTATACTTGCGGGAGCTTCCCTACGAGCAGTACTTC.

The CDR3 reads CASSRSWGSDEQYF. The DNA of the CDR3 is TGCGCCAGCAGCCGAAGTTGGGGGTCGGACGAGCAGTACTTC. The chain couples TRBV4-1 to TRBJ2-7, with D perhaps being TRBD1 or TRBD2 (5 bases each). Per germline, CDR1 MGHRA and CDR2 YSYEKL. Trimming pared 4 bases from V and 5 bases from J, leaving 15 bases between. CDR3 length: 14 amino acids.

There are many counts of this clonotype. For the CDR3, the DNA is TGTGCCAGCAGTTCCACGAGCCCTCGAGATACGCAGTATTTT. Its translation is CASSSTSPRDTQYF. The chain recombines TRBV12-3 or TRBV12-4 with TRBJ2-3; D not certain. This CDR3 is built from 14 residues. Trimming cost V 4 bases and J 5 bases, with 13 bases left between them.

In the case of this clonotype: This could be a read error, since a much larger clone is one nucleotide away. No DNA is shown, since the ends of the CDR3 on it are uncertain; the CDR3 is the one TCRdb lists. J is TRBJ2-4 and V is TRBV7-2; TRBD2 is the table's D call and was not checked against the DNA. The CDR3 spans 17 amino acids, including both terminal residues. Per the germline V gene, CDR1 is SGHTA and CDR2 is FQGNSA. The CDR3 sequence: CASSWASGSGTKNIRYF.

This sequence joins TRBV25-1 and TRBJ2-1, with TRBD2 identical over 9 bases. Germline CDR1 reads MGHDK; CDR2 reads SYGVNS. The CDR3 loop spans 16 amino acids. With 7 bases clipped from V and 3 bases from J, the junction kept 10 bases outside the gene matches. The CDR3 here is CASTTETSGFYNEQFF. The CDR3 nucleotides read TGTGCCAGCACCACAGAAACTAGCGGGTTCTACAATGAGCAGTTCTTC.